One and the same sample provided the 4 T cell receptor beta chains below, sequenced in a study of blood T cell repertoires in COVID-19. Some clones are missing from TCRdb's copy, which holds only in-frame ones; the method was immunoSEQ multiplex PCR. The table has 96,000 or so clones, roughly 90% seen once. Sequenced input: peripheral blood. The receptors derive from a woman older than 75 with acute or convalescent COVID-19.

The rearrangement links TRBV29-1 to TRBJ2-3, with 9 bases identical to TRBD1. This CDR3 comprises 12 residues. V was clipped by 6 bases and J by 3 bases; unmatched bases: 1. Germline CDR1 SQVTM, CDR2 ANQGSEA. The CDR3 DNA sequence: TGCAGCGTCGGGACAGGGACAGATACGCAGTATTTT. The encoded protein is CSVGTGTDTQYF.

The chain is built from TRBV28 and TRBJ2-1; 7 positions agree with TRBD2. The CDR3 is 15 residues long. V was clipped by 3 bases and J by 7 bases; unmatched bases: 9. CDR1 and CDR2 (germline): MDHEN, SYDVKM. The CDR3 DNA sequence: TGTGCCAGCAGTTTTGGGGGAGGGCCTGGGAATGAGCAGTTCTTC. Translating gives CASSFGGGPGNEQFF.

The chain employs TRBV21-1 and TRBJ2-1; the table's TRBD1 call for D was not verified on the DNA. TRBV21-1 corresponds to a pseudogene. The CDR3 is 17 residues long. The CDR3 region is CASIPRTGDRVHNEQFF. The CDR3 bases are TGTGCCAGCATTCCAAGGACCGGGGACAGGGTCCACAATGAGCAGTTCTTC.

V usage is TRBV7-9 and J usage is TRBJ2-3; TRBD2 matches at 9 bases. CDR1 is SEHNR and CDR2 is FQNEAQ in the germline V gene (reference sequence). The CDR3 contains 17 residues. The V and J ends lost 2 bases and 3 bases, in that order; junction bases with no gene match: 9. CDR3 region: CASSLRGRREGTDTQYF. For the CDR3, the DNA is TGTGCCAGCAGCTTACGTGGTCGGCGGGAGGGGACAGATACGCAGTATTTT. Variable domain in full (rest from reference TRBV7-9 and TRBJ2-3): DTGVSQNPRHKITKRGQNVTFRCDPISEHNRLYWYRQTLGQGPEFLTYFQNEAQLEKSRLLSDRFSAERPKGSFSTLEIQRTEQGDSAMYLCASSLRGRREGTDTQYFGPGTRLTVL.